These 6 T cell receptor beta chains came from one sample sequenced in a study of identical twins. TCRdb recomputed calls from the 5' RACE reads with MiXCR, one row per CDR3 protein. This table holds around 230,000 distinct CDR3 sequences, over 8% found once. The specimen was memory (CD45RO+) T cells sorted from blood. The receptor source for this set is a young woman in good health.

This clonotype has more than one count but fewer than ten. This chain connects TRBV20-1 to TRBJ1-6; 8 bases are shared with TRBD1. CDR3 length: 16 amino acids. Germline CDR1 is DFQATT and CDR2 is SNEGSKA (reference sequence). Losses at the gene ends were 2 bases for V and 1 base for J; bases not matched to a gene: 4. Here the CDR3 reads CSARFQGASYNSPLHF. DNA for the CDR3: TGCAGTGCTAGATTCCAGGGGGCTTCCTATAATTCACCCCTCCACTTT.

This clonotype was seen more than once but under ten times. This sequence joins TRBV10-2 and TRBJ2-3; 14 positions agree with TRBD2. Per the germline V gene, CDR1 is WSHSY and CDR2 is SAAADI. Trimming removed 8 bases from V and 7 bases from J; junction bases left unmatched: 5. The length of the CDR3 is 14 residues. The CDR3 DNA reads TGCGCCAGCGGGGGACTAGCGGGGGCCAATACGCAGTATTTT. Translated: CASGGLAGANTQYF.

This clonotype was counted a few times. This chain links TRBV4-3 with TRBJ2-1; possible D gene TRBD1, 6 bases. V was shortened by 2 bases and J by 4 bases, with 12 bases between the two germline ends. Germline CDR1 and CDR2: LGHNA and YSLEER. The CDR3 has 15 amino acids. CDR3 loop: CASSQLQGQYNEQFF. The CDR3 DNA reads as TGCGCCAGCAGCCAACTTCAGGGGCAGTACAATGAGCAGTTCTTC.

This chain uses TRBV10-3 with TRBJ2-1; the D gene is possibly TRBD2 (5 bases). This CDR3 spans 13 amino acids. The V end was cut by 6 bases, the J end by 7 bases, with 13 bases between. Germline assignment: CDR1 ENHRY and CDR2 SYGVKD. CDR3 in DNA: TGTGCCATCAGCGCAAACGGGGTTAATGAGCAGTTCTTC. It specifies CAISANGVNEQFF.

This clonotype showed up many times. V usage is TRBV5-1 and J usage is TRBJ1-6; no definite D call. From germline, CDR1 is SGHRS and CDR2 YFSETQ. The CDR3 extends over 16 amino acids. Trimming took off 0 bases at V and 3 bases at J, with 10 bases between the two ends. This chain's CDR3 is CASSLGPSHYNSPLHF. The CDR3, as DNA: TGCGCCAGCAGCTTGGGACCGTCACACTATAATTCACCCCTCCACTTT.

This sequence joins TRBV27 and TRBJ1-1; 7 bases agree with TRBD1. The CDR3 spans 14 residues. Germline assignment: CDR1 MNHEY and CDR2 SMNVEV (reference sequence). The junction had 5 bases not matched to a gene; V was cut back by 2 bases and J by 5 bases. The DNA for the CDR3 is TGTGCCAGCAGTTTAACCAGGGGGGAGACTGAAGCTTTCTTT. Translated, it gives CASSLTRGETEAFF.